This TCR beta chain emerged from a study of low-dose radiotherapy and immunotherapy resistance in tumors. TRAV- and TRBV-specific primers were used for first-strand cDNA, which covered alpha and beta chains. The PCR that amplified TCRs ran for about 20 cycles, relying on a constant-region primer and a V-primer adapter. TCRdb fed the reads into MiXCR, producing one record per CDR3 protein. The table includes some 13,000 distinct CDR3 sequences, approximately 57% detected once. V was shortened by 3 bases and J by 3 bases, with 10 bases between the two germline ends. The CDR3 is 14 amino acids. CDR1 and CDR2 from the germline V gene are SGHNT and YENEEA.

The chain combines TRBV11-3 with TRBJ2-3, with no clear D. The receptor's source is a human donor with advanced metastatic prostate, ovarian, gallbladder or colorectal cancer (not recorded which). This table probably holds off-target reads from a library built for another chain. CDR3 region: CASSFTDGTDTQYF. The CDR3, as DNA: TGTGCCAGCAGCTTTACGGACGGTACAGATACGCAGTATTTT.